The 12 T cell receptor beta chains presented below share a single source sample, sequenced in a study of shared clonotypes between healthy human individuals (dated by TCRdb to about 2020). Libraries were built with the immunoSEQ multiplex PCR assay. TCRdb mirrors the immuneACCESS table, restricted to in-frame sequences. Some clones are absent from its copies; in checked studies, under half trace to an unresolved V gene, and the reason for the others is unknown. Counted in this sample were tens of thousands of clones; over 55% of them appeared once. Roughly half of the sample lies in the top ten. The sequenced sample consisted of memory CD8+ T cells sorted from blood. The cell subset or site label here, explained by the study, means: CD45RO+ cells pooled with CCR7-negative TemRA cells. These receptors were collected from a young man in good health.

This clone was observed a single time. J is TRBJ2-1 and V is TRBV29-1, with TRBD1 as a possible D gene (5 bases). Germline V gives CDR1 SQVTM, CDR2 ANQGSEA. Trimming pared 6 bases from V and 4 bases from J, leaving 19 bases between. The CDR3 has 15 amino acids. The CDR3 reads CSVREDSSLYNEQFF. CDR3 nucleotide sequence: TGCAGCGTCCGAGAAGACAGTAGCCTATACAATGAGCAGTTCTTC.

V gene TRBV6-5 combines with J gene TRBJ2-1; a possible D gene is TRBD2 (6 bases). This CDR3 contains 16 residues. CDR1 MNHEY and CDR2 SVGAGI come from the germline V gene. V was cut by 3 bases and J by 5 bases, with 17 bases left in between. CDR3 in amino acids: CASSYGWGRRDNEQFF. The CDR3 DNA follows: TGTGCCAGCAGTTATGGATGGGGTCGGAGGGACAATGAGCAGTTCTTC.

This clone has just a few counts. This CDR3 is CANEAGYEQFF. CDR3 in DNA: TGTGCCAACGAAGCGGGATATGAGCAGTTCTTC. The chain uses TRBV7-9 and TRBJ2-1, with TRBD2 matching over 7 bases. This CDR3 is 11 amino acids long. V gave up 10 bases and J gave up 8 bases; unmatched junction bases: 5. Germline-derived CDR1 and CDR2 are SEHNR and FQNEAQ (reference sequence).

This clone was detected only once. The chain is built from TRBV4-1 and TRBJ2-2, with 9 bases fitting TRBD2. The CDR3 extends over 18 amino acids. CDR1 is MGHRA and CDR2 is YSYEKL in the germline V gene. The junction had 12 bases not matched to a gene; V was cut back by 0 bases and J by 7 bases. The CDR3 loop reads CASSQDPSGLASLGELFF. Here the CDR3 DNA reads TGCGCCAGCAGCCAAGATCCTTCGGGACTAGCTTCTCTCGGGGAGCTGTTTTTT.

The gene calls are TRBV9 and TRBJ2-1, with TRBD2 matching over 10 bases. The germline V gene has CDR1 SGDLS and CDR2 YYNGEE. V lost 4 bases, J lost 5 bases, and 6 bases stayed unmatched. This CDR3 region has 15 residues. The chain's CDR3 is CASSISGRADNEQFF. Here the CDR3 DNA reads TGTGCCAGCAGCATAAGCGGGAGGGCCGACAATGAGCAGTTCTTC.

The V and J genes are TRBV9 and TRBJ1-2; D is ambiguous. Looked up from germline, CDR1 is SGDLS and CDR2 is YYNGEE. This CDR3 is 15 amino acids long. The V and J ends lost 4 bases and 0 bases respectively, with 13 bases between them. CDR3 in amino acids: CASSPRTDSNYGYTF. CDR3 coding DNA: TGTGCCAGCAGCCCTCGGACGGACTCTAACTATGGCTACACCTTC.

This clone has only a few counts. V gene TRBV28 combines with J gene TRBJ1-3; the match to TRBD1 covers 8 bases. The trim removed 4 bases at V and 0 bases at J, leaving 5 bases unmatched. Germline CDR1 is MDHEN and CDR2 is SYDVKM. The CDR3 sequence is 16 residues long. The chain's CDR3 is CASSWTGTFSGNTIYF. DNA of the CDR3: TGTGCCAGCAGTTGGACAGGGACCTTCTCTGGAAACACCATATATTTT.

The CDR3 nucleotides read TGTGCCAGCAGCATAACAGGGCTTCCGGACACCGGGGAGCTGTTTTTT. As protein: CASSITGLPDTGELFF. J is TRBJ2-2 and V is TRBV9; the D gene is possibly TRBD1 (6 bases). The CDR3 consists of 16 residues. Germline V gene sequence: CDR1 SGDLS, CDR2 YYNGEE. V was cut by 4 bases and J by 3 bases, with 16 bases left in between.

The CDR3 region has the DNA TGTGCCAGCAGCCGATCTTGGGGATACGAGCAGTACTTC. Its translation is CASSRSWGYEQYF. This chain uses TRBV7-9 with TRBJ2-7, with D unresolved. CDR1 and CDR2 from the germline V gene are SEHNR and FQNEAQ (reference sequence). Trimming removed 5 bases from V and 4 bases from J, with 12 bases in between. The CDR3 runs 13 residues.

This clone was picked up a small number of times. This chain uses TRBV11-2 with TRBJ2-7, with D possibly called TRBD1 or TRBD2 (6 bases each). This CDR3 region has 14 residues. Germline loops: CDR1 SGHAT, CDR2 FQNNGV. V gave up 3 bases and J gave up 4 bases, with 13 bases separating them. DNA of the CDR3: TGTGCCAGCAGCTTCGGAGGGGGTCTTTACGAGCAGTACTTC. Its protein is CASSFGGGLYEQYF.

The rearrangement links TRBV29-1 to TRBJ2-1; 7 bases align to TRBD2. V lost 1 base to trimming and J lost 6 bases; unmatched junction nucleotides: 6. Germline V gene sequence: CDR1 SQVTM, CDR2 ANQGSEA. This CDR3 has 14 residues. CDR3 nucleotides: TGCAGCGTTGAAGGTCTAGCGGCAGTCAATGAGCAGTTCTTC. This encodes CSVEGLAAVNEQFF.

The chain employs TRBV7-2 and TRBJ1-2; D unresolved. The CDR3 runs to 13 residues. V dropped 1 base and J dropped 11 bases, with 14 bases sitting between them. Germline V gene data show CDR1 as SGHTA and CDR2 as FQGNSA. CDR3 region: CASSLVVGAPYTF. The CDR3 nucleotides are TGTGCCAGCAGCTTAGTCGTGGGCGCGCCGTACACCTTC. The variable domain in full, with the rest retrieved from reference TRBV7-2 and TRBJ1-2, is GAGVSQSPSNKVTEKGKDVELRCDPISGHTALYWYRQSLGQGLEFLIYFQGNSAPDKSGLPSDRFSAERTGGSVSTLTIQRTQQEDSAVYLCASSLVVGAPYTFGSGTRLTVV.